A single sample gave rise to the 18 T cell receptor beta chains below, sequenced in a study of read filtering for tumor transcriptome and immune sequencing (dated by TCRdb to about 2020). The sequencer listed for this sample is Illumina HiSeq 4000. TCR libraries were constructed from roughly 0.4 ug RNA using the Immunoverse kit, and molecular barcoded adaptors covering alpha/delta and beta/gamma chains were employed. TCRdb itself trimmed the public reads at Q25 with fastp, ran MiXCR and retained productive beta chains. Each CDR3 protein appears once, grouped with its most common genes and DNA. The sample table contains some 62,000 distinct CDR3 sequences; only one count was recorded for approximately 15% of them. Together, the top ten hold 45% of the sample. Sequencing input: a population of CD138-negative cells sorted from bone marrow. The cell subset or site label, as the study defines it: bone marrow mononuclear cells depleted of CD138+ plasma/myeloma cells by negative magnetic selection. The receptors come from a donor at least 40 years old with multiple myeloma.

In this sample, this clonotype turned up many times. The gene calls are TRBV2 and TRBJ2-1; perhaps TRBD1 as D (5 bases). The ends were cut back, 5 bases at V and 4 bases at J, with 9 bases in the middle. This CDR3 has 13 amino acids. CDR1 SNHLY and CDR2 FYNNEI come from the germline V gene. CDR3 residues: CASSLDSYNEQFF. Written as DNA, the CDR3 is TGTGCCAGCAGTCTTGACAGTTACAATGAGCAGTTCTTC.

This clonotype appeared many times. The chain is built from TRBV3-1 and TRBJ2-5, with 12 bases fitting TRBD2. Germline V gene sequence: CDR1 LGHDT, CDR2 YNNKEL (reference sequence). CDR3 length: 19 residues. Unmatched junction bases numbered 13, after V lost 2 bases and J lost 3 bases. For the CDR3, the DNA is TGTGCCAGCAGCCAACTCCGGGGGAGGACTAGCGGGACCAAAGAGACCCAGTACTTC. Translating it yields CASSQLRGRTSGTKETQYF.

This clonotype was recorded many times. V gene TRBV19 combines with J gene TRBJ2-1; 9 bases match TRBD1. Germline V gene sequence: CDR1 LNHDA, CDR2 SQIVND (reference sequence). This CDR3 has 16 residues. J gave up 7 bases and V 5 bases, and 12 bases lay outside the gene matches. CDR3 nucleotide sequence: TGTGCCAGTAGTTCGGGGACAGGGCGTCAGGGGAATGAGCAGTTCTTC. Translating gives CASSSGTGRQGNEQFF.

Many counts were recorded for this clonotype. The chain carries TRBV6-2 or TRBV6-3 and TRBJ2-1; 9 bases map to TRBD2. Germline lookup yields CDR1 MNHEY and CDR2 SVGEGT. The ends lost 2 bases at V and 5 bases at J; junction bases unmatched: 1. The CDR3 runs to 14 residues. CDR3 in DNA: TGTGCCAGCAGTTACGGGACTAGCAACAATGAGCAGTTCTTC. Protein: CASSYGTSNNEQFF.

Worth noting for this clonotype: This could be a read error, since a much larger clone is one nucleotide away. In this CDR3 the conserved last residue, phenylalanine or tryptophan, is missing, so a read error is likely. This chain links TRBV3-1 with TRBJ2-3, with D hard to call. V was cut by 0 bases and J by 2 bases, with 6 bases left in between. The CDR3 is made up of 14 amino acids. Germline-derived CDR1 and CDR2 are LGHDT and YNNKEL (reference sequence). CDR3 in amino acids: CASSQEQITDTQYL. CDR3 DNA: TGTGCCAGCAGCCAAGAGCAGATCACAGATACGCAGTATCTT.

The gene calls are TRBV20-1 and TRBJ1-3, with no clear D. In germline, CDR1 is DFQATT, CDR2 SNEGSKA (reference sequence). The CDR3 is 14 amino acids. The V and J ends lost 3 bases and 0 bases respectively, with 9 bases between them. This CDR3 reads CSASMGGSGNTIYF. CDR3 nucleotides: TGCAGTGCTAGTATGGGTGGCTCTGGAAACACCATATATTTT.

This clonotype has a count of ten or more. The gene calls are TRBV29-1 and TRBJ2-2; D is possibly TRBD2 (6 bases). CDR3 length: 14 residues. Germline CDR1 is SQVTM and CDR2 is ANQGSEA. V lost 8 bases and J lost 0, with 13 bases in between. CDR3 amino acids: CSYSRDSNTGELFF. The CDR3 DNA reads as TGCAGCTATTCACGGGACTCGAACACCGGGGAGCTGTTTTTT.

CDR3 DNA: TGTGCCAGCAGCTTAGGAGGGGGATTCTACAATGAGCAGTTCTTC. Its translation is CASSLGGGFYNEQFF. The chain carries TRBV7-3 and TRBJ2-1; the D call may be TRBD1 or TRBD2 (6 bases each). Germline CDR1 SGHTA, CDR2 FQGTGA. Between the trimmed V and J ends, which lost 2 bases and 3 bases, there was a span of 11 bases. The CDR3 is made up of 15 amino acids.

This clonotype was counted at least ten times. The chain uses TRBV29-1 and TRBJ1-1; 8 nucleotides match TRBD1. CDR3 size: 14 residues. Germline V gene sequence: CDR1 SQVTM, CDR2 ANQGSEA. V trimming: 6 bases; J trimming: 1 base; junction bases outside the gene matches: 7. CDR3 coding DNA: TGCAGCGTCCAATGGGACAGGTGGAACACTGAAGCTTTCTTT. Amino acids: CSVQWDRWNTEAFF.

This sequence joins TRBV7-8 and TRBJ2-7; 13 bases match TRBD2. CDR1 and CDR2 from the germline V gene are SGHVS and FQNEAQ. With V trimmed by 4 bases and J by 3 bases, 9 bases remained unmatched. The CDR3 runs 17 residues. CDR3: CASSSGLAGAPVYEQYF. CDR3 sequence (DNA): TGTGCCAGCAGCTCTGGACTAGCGGGGGCCCCAGTCTACGAGCAGTACTTC.

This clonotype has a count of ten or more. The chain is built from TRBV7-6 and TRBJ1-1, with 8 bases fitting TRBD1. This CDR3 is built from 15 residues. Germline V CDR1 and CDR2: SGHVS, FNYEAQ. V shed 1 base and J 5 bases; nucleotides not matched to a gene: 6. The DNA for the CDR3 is TGTGCCAGCAGCTTAGTCGACAGGGGAGGGACTGAAGCTTTCTTT. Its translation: CASSLVDRGGTEAFF.

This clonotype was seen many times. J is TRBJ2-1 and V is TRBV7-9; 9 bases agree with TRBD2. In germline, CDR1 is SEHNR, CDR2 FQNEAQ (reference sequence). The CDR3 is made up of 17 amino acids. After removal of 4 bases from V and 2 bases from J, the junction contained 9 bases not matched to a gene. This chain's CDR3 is CASSSRLGGRAYNEQFF. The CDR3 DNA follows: TGTGCCAGCAGCTCCCGACTGGGCGGGAGGGCCTACAATGAGCAGTTCTTC.

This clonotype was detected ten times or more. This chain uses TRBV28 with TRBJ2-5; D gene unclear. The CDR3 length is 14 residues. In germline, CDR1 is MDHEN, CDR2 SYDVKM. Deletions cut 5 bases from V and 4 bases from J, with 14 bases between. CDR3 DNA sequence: TGTGCCAGCAGTCCCCAGGAAAACCCAGAGACCCAGTACTTC. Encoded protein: CASSPQENPETQYF.

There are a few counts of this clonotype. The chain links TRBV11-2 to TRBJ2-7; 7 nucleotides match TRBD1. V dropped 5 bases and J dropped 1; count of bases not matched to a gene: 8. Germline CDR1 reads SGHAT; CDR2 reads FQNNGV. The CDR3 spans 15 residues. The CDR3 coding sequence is TGTGCCAGCAGCAACCGGGACAGCATATCCTACGAGCAGTACTTC. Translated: CASSNRDSISYEQYF.

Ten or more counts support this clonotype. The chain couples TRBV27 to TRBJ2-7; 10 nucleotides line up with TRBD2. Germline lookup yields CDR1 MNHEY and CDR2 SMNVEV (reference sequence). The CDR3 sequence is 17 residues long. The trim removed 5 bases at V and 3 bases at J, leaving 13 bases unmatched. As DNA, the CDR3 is TGTGCCAGCAGTACGCCCCCACTAGCGGGATATCACTACGAGCAGTACTTC. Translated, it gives CASSTPPLAGYHYEQYF.

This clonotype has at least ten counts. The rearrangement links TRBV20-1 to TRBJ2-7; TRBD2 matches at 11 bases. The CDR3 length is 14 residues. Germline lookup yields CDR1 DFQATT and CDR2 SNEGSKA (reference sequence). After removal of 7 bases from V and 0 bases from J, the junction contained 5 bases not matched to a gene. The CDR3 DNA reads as TGCAGTGGTACACTAGCGGGAGCCTCCTACGAGCAGTACTTC. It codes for CSGTLAGASYEQYF.

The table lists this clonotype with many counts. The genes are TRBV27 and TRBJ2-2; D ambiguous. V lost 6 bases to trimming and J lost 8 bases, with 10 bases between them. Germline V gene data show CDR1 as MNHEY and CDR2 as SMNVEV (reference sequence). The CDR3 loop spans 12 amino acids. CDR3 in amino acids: CASSHTEGELFF. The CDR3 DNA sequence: TGTGCCAGCAGCCACACCGAGGGGGAGCTGTTTTTT.

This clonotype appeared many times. The CDR3 bases are TGTGCCAGCAGTTTATCCGGACAGATCACTGAAGCTTTCTTT. Residues: CASSLSGQITEAFF. The chain recombines TRBV12-3 or TRBV12-4 with TRBJ1-1; D is possibly TRBD1 (6 bases). The CDR3 runs 14 residues. V was pared by 2 bases and J by 4 bases, with 11 bases between.